Shown below are 27 T cell receptor beta chains from a single sample sequenced in a study of molecular identifiers for immune sequencing clone quantification. TCRdb re-analysed the PCR reads in MiXCR, keeping a single row per CDR3 protein. In the table there are tens of thousands of distinct CDR3 sequences, nearly 25% of which are singletons. Material for sequencing was naive CD8+ T cells from blood, with Jurkat cell RNA spiked in. Subset indicated: FACS-sorted CD8+CD4-CCR7+CD45RA+ naive T cells. The origin of the receptors is a human donor in good health. Some libraries in this study had Jurkat cell RNA spiked in.

This clonotype was counted ten times or more. The rearrangement uses TRBV9 and TRBJ2-4; D is perhaps TRBD1 (7 bases). Germline V gene lookup returns CDR1 SGDLS and CDR2 YYNGEE. Trimming left V 0 bases short and J 6 bases short, with 13 bases between. The CDR3 extends over 15 amino acids. CDR3 DNA sequence: TGTGCCAGCAGCGTAGGTGGAGGGGGCTCAAACATTCAGTACTTC. Amino acids: CASSVGGGGSNIQYF.

The table lists this clonotype with a few counts. A read error may explain this, as a much larger clone is one base away. The gene calls are TRBV19 and TRBJ2-4; TRBD1 matches at 7 bases. This CDR3 spans 16 amino acids. Looked up from germline, CDR1 is LNHDA and CDR2 is SQIVND (reference sequence). Unmatched junction bases numbered 9, after V lost 5 bases and J lost 2 bases. The CDR3 reads CASSRIRDSPKNIQYF. The CDR3 nucleotides read TGTGCCAGTAGTCGAATCCGGGACAGCCCCAAAAACATTCAGTACTTC.

Points on this clonotype: A read error may account for a junction end that differs from germline. The chain joins TRBV6-5 to TRBJ2-4; D not certain. CDR1 and CDR2 (germline): MNHEY, SVGAGI. The CDR3 consists of 16 residues. The CDR3: CARSYLASLAKNIQYF. DNA of the CDR3: TGTGCCCGCAGTTACCTGGCGTCCCTAGCCAAAAACATTCAGTACTTC.

There are many counts of this clonotype. V gene TRBV7-9 combines with J gene TRBJ2-7, with 12 bases fitting TRBD1. Germline V gives CDR1 SEHNR, CDR2 FQNEAQ (reference sequence). Trimming cost V 4 bases and J 4 bases; bases outside gene matches: 8. The CDR3 contains 16 residues. Here the CDR3 DNA reads TGTGCCAGCAGCTCACCGCCGGGACAGGGGGCTTACGAGCAGTACTTC. Protein: CASSSPPGQGAYEQYF.

Worth noting for this clonotype: It may be a read error: a sequence one base away is much more abundant. V and J are TRBV20-1 and TRBJ1-5; possible D gene TRBD1, 5 bases. The CDR3 sequence is 14 residues long. Per the germline V gene, CDR1 is DFQATT and CDR2 is SNEGSKA (reference sequence). The CDR3 coding sequence is TGCAGTGCTAGAGGGACCTGGGGCAATCAGCCCCGGCATTTT. It yields the protein CSARGTWGNQPRHF.

A few counts support this clonotype. The V gene is TRBV27, the J gene TRBJ2-3, with 8 positions matching TRBD1. Germline V CDR1 and CDR2: MNHEY, SMNVEV (reference sequence). V lost 4 bases and J lost 4; bases outside the gene matches: 4. The CDR3 runs to 14 residues. The CDR3: CASSWMTGADTQYF. The CDR3 DNA reads TGTGCCAGCAGTTGGATGACAGGGGCAGATACGCAGTATTTT.

This chain joins TRBV4-3 and TRBJ2-1, with 10 positions matching TRBD2. Per the germline V gene, CDR1 is LGHNA and CDR2 is YSLEER. V lost 4 bases, J lost 9 bases, and 12 bases stayed unmatched. There are 16 residues in the CDR3. The CDR3 sequence: CASSRLPSGSASEQFF. The CDR3 region has the DNA TGCGCCAGCAGCCGATTACCTAGCGGGAGCGCCTCTGAGCAGTTCTTC.

A remark on this clonotype: This sequence may be a read error, since a much larger clone differs from it by one base. This rearrangement joins TRBV6-2 or TRBV6-3 to TRBJ2-3; D not resolved. The J call is uncertain, as TRBJ1-5 better fits the DNA end. Germline assignment: CDR1 MNHEY and CDR2 SVGEGT. The CDR3 extends over 17 amino acids. The DNA of the CDR3 is TGTGCCAGCAGTTCGACTAGCGGGGTAGTTGGCACAGATACGCAGCATTTT. This encodes CASSSTSGVVGTDTQHF.

This clonotype was counted ten times or more. The rearrangement links TRBV14 to TRBJ2-3; 10 nucleotides align to TRBD2. Germline CDR1 reads SGHDN; CDR2 reads FVKESK. There are 16 residues in the CDR3. V dropped 6 bases and J dropped 2; count of bases not matched to a gene: 8. For the CDR3, the DNA is TGTGCCAGCAGGGATCATCTAGCGGGGGACACAGATACGCAGTATTTT. Encoded protein: CASRDHLAGDTDTQYF. Drawing the rest from reference TRBV14 and TRBJ2-3, the complete variable domain is EAGVTQFPSHSVIEKGQTVTLRCDPISGHDNLYWYRRVMGKEIKFLLHFVKESKQDESGMPNNRFLAERTGGTYSTLKVQPAELEDSGVYFCASRDHLAGDTDTQYFGPGTRLTVL.

With respect to this clonotype: A much bigger clone sits one base away, suggesting this may be a read error. The chain employs TRBV5-3 and TRBJ2-3; the match to TRBD2 covers 8 bases. TRBV5-3 is an ORF, with its function uncertain. There are 15 residues in the CDR3. The CDR3 DNA is TGTGCCAGCAGTCTCGCCGGGCGGGAGGCAGATACGCGGTATTTT. It codes for CASSLAGREADTRYF.

Concerning this clonotype: A read error may be the cause here, since a much bigger clone is one base away. The CDR3 bases are TGTGCCCGCAGCTTAGATACGGGGGTAGCGGGGGGCCAGCAAGAGACCCAGTACTTC. It is translated as CARSLDTGVAGGQQETQYF. The chain joins TRBV11-2 to TRBJ2-5; TRBD2 aligns across 10 bases. The CDR3 is 19 amino acids. Germline V gene data show CDR1 as SGHAT and CDR2 as FQNNGV.

This clonotype came up many times. Here the CDR3 reads CAWTQRGYLYEQYF. The CDR3 bases are TGTGCCTGGACGCAGCGGGGGTACCTCTACGAGCAGTACTTC. V and J are TRBV30 and TRBJ2-7; TRBD2 matches at 8 bases. The CDR3 is 14 residues long. V shed 4 bases, J shed 3 bases, and the junction held 8 bases outside the gene matches. CDR1 is GTSNPN, CDR2 SVGIG, per germline (reference sequence).

The table lists this clonotype with many counts. The chain employs TRBV4-2 and TRBJ1-1, with 7 bases matching TRBD1. V was clipped by 1 base and J by 0 bases; unmatched bases: 8. The CDR3 covers 17 residues. From germline, CDR1 is LGHNA and CDR2 YNFKEQ. The chain's CDR3 is CASSQGEGGRLNTEAFF. CDR3 bases: TGTGCCAGCAGCCAAGGTGAAGGGGGCAGGTTGAACACTGAAGCTTTCTTT.

The chain is built from TRBV6-5 and TRBJ1-1; D remains unclear. Per the germline V gene, CDR1 is MNHEY and CDR2 is SVGAGI. The V gene lost 6 bases and the J gene lost 0 bases, with 8 bases spanning the gap. This CDR3 has 13 residues. The CDR3 loop reads CASRKTVNTEAFF. The CDR3 DNA is TGTGCCAGCAGGAAAACAGTGAACACTGAAGCTTTCTTT.

About this clonotype: This CDR3 is missing its conserved last phenylalanine or tryptophan, likely due to a read error. The rearrangement joins TRBV12-5 to TRBJ2-7; TRBD2 is a possible D gene (5 bases). This CDR3 is 13 amino acids long. Germline V gene lookup returns CDR1 LGHNT and CDR2 FRNRAP. In nucleotides, the CDR3 is TGTGCTAGTGGGTTGGTGGAGGCCTCCGAGCAGTACTGC. Protein: CASGLVEASEQYC.

This clonotype qualifies as medium-sized. The rearrangement links TRBV4-3 to TRBJ2-7; the D is unclear. Trimming took 0 bases from V and 3 from J, leaving 9 bases between them. Germline loops: CDR1 LGHNA, CDR2 YSLEER. This CDR3 comprises 14 residues. The CDR3 coding sequence is TGCGCCAGCAGCCAAGATTTTGGCGGCTACGAGCAGTACTTC. Translation: CASSQDFGGYEQYF.

This clonotype was found a few times. A junction end diverges from the germline sequence, so it may reflect a read error. The J gene is TRBJ1-1, the V gene TRBV7-9; D ambiguous. The CDR3 sequence is 9 residues long. Germline values: CDR1 SEHNR, CDR2 FQNEAQ (reference sequence). The CDR3 nucleotides are TGTGCCAGCAGTGCGCAGGTTATATTT. Protein sequence: CASSAQVIF.

This clonotype showed up many times. The chain employs TRBV5-6 and TRBJ1-1; 7 bases are a match to TRBD1. CDR3 size: 14 residues. CDR1 is SGHDT, CDR2 YYEEEE, per germline. V gave up 4 bases and J gave up 2 bases; unmatched junction bases: 5. The CDR3 coding sequence is TGTGCCAGCAGCCTGACAGGGCTAAACACTGAAGCTTTCTTT. Translation: CASSLTGLNTEAFF.

This clonotype was detected once. A much more abundant neighbour one base away suggests this may be a read error. The chain couples TRBV19 to TRBJ2-3, with D uncertain. CDR1 is LNHDA and CDR2 is SQIVND in the germline V gene (reference sequence). The CDR3 is 15 residues long. V was trimmed by 4 bases and J by 2 bases, leaving 13 bases between them. The CDR3 reads CASSNSSHLTDTQYF. CDR3 DNA: TGTGCCAGTAGTAACAGCTCGCACCTCACAGATACGCAGTATTTT.

This clonotype was seen ten or more times. The V call is TRBV4-1, the J call TRBJ2-3; D unresolved. Trimming shortened V by 1 base and J by 1 base, and 9 bases separated the two germline ends. CDR3 length equals 15 residues. Germline CDR1 reads MGHRA; CDR2 reads YSYEKL. The CDR3 is CASSQVAAGTDTQYF. The CDR3, as DNA: TGCGCCAGCAGCCAAGTAGCTGCCGGCACAGATACGCAGTATTTT.

This clonotype was seen repeatedly, ten times or more. The V call is TRBV4-3, the J call TRBJ2-5; D unresolved. Per germline, CDR1 LGHNA and CDR2 YSLEER. The V and J ends lost 0 bases and 0 bases respectively, with 5 bases between them. The CDR3 is 14 amino acids. CDR3 nucleotide sequence: TGCGCCAGCAGCCAAGAGAGGCACCAAGAGACCCAGTACTTC. Its protein product is CASSQERHQETQYF.

Comment on this clonotype: Just one base apart from a much larger clone, this may be a read error. The CDR3 does not close with the conserved phenylalanine or tryptophan, likely indicating a read error. The chain carries TRBV30 and TRBJ1-1; D is unclear. V was trimmed by 0 bases and J by 6 bases, leaving 8 bases between them. Germline assignment: CDR1 GTSNPN and CDR2 SVGIG (reference sequence). CDR3 size: 12 residues. Here the CDR3 reads CAWSVQFPEAFL. The CDR3 nucleotides read TGTGCCTGGAGTGTCCAATTTCCTGAAGCTTTCCTT.

About this clonotype itself: A much larger clone lies one base from this, so it may be a read error. The genes are TRBV11-2 and TRBJ1-1, with 8 bases matching TRBD1. Germline V gene sequence: CDR1 SGHAT, CDR2 FQNNGV. The CDR3 covers 13 residues. DNA of the CDR3: TGTGCCAGCAGCTTAGCAGGGGGCACTGAAGCTCTCTTT. Its protein is CASSLAGGTEALF.

This clonotype occurred a few times. The chain couples TRBV4-3 to TRBJ2-5; 13 bases are shared with TRBD2. Germline CDR1 reads LGHNA; CDR2 reads YSLEER. The J segment lost 5 bases and the V segment lost 1 base, leaving 13 bases of the junction unmatched. This CDR3 contains 19 residues. This chain's CDR3 is CASSQGGPTSGRAYETQYF. In DNA form, the CDR3 reads TGCGCCAGCAGCCAAGGGGGGCCCACTAGCGGGAGGGCCTATGAGACCCAGTACTTC.

At least ten counts were recorded for this clonotype. V and J are TRBV11-2 and TRBJ2-1; D is undetermined. Per the germline V gene, CDR1 is SGHAT and CDR2 is FQNNGV. V was trimmed by 5 bases and J by 3 bases, leaving 14 bases between them. The CDR3 runs 15 residues. CDR3 loop: CASSGPGVGYNEQFF. The CDR3 DNA reads TGTGCCAGCAGCGGCCCTGGAGTCGGCTACAATGAGCAGTTCTTC. The entire variable domain, with the rest obtained from reference TRBV11-2 and TRBJ2-1, is as follows: EAGVAQSPRYKIIEKRQSVAFWCNPISGHATLYWYQQILGQGPKLLIQFQNNGVVDDSQLPKDRFSAERLKGVDSTLKIQPAKLEDSAVYLCASSGPGVGYNEQFFGPGTRLTVL.

On this clonotype itself: Possible read error: a much larger clone is one base away. V is TRBV20-1 and J is TRBJ2-3, with D unclear. Germline CDR1 and CDR2: DFQATT and SNEGSKA (reference sequence). This CDR3 spans 13 amino acids. DNA of the CDR3: TGCAGTGCTAGAAGAAAGGCCACAGATAGGCAGTATTTT. It encodes CSARRKATDRQYF.

Regarding this clonotype: At one of its ends the junction is not consistent with the germline gene, which may arise from a read error. V gene TRBV28 combines with J gene TRBJ2-7, with TRBD2 matching over 8 bases. This CDR3 has 14 amino acids. Germline CDR1 is MDHEN and CDR2 is SYDVKM. CDR3 in amino acids: CASSPGTRGCEPYF. CDR3 nucleotide sequence: TGTGCCAGCAGCCCCGGGACTAGAGGCTGCGAGCCGTACTTC.